Detailed here is one T cell receptor (beta chain). This clone's antigen is unknown. No base quality information exists; no much larger clone differs at one position. These data come from a study of T cells in Graves' hyperthyroidism and ophthalmopathy (dated by TCRdb to between 2017 and 2020). With regard to the full study: Peripheral blood was sampled at the time of initial diagnosis, prior to any treatment. TCR Vbeta CDR3 sequencing of 140 or so peripheral blood samples (43 ophthalmopathy, approximately 80 hyperthyroidism and some 17 progressor patients) is reported in the paper. The 80 to 100 discovery patients were randomly divided into training and test sets at a 7:3 ratio. A discovery cohort of approximately 97 patients, 43 with Graves' ophthalmopathy and 55 to 60 with stable Graves' hyperthyroidism, was used to find distinguishing TCR V-J signatures. Thyroid tissue and blood T-cell repertoires from about 6 Graves' hyperthyroidism patients were also compared in the study. After sampling, hyperthyroidism patients received methimazole starting at 30 mg daily, and ophthalmopathy patients received high-dose intravenous methylprednisolone. An independent validation cohort of 18 to 20 hyperthyroidism patients and 17 patients who later progressed to ophthalmopathy tested prospective prediction of ophthalmopathy.

A distance of 17 bases separates the germline ends of V and J, which lose 2 bases and 0 bases respectively. The germline V gene provides CDR1 ENHRY and CDR2 SYGVKD. The CDR3 goes from the cysteine to the phenylalanine over 18 residues. Only CDR3 DNA remains: 54 bases, in frame from the first base. Ophthalmopathy patients had moderately to severely active disease, Clinical Activity Score of at least 3, NOSPECS grade of at least 4, and duration under 3 months. The study excluded patients with uncontrolled infections, other autoimmune diseases, pregnancy or lactation. Diagnoses relied on clinical symptoms, serum thyroxine and TRAb, thyroid ultrasound and orbital computed tomography. Ficoll-Paque density gradient centrifugation was used to isolate PBMCs from about 9.4 ml of fresh peripheral blood. Total RNA was extracted using Trizol reagent, and RNA quality was assessed on an Agilent 2100 Bioanalyzer.

Beyond this particular receptor, the publication reports: Most expanded thyroid clonotypes (frequency above 0.001) were also found in blood, which suggests that blood repertoires may mirror thyroid immune responses. Ophthalmopathy was separated from stable hyperthyroidism by a 13 V-J signature model, with around 90% sensitivity and 81% to 82% specificity obtained in cross-validation and 80%/75% obtained in testing. In validation, the model predicted progression to ophthalmopathy with 60% to 71% sensitivity and around 72% specificity, a median of about 6.7 months before onset. No statistical method was used to set the sample size in advance, and investigators knew the group allocation.

The TCR beta CDR3 regions were amplified from the RNA transcripts. The first round of RT-PCR for the TCR CDR3 was performed with the HTBI primer set and the Qiagen OneStep RT-PCR kit. Libraries were constructed in a second round of multiplex PCR, after which size selection and purification were performed. Sequencing of the libraries was done on an Illumina HiSeq2000 using paired-end 100 bp reads. The original pipeline was this. SOAPnuke was used to process the raw data, throwing out any read that contained adapters or uncalled bases, had a mean Phred below 15, or lacked an exact constant-primer or identifier match. COPE v1.2.5 was used to merge the high-quality paired reads, and each unique nucleotide sequence was defined as a clonotype. Clonotypes were aligned to IMGT TRBV, TRBD and TRBJ reference segments using MiTCR v1.1. The analysis included only V-J combinations with a frequency above 0.0001, which together covered about 99% of the repertoires. The TCS score was defined as the ratio of F50 (clonal expansion) to E x V (chaos), calculated using BLOSUM62-based TCRdist between CDR3 peptides within each V-J. Welch's t-statistics and random forest reduced fewer than 550 V-J features to roughly 13, which were used in a naive Bayes classifier (R e1071). Thyroid-blood repertoire similarity was quantified with the Morisita-Horn index. TCRdb trimmed public reads at Q25 via fastp, called clones via MiXCR and kept in-frame beta chains. Merged by CDR3 protein, the rows form single entries marked with the most common genes and DNA. TCRdb's processing, not the authors', yielded these V and J calls. The sample yields around 610,000 distinct CDR3 sequences; over 12% were counted once. The top ten clonotypes cover over 3.5% of the sample.

This receptor was taken from a woman aged 40 to 50 with Graves' ophthalmopathy. The sequencing input was blood. In this chain, TRBV10-3 is recombined with TRBJ1-5; confidence is insufficient to name the D gene. The CDR3 protein: CAISEAPGGRYSNQPQHF. The sequenced DNA: TGTGCCATCAGTGAGGCACCGGGAGGGAGGTATAGCAATCAGCCCCAGCATTTT.